Listed here are 29 T cell receptor beta chains from one sample, sequenced in a study of technical replicates of blood from several donors. The method was immunoSEQ multiplex PCR; TCRdb's version includes in-frame clones alone and lacks a portion of them. The sample holds 85,000 to 100,000 clones, 95% seen once. The sample taken for sequencing was T cells isolated from PBMCs. The receptor source for this set is a human donor in good health.

This clone was picked up one time. V gene TRBV2 combines with J gene TRBJ2-5; the match to TRBD1 covers 7 bases. J was trimmed by 7 bases and V by 8 bases; bases with no gene match: 13. Germline lookup yields CDR1 SNHLY and CDR2 FYNNEI. The CDR3 spans 14 residues. The CDR3 is CASQEDRVRGTQYF. In DNA, the CDR3 is TGTGCCAGCCAGGAAGACAGGGTCCGGGGGACCCAGTACTTC.

The rearrangement joins TRBV6-5 to TRBJ1-1; 7 bases map to TRBD1. The CDR3 has 13 residues. Germline CDR1 is MNHEY and CDR2 is SVGAGI. After removal of 5 bases from V and 7 bases from J, the junction contained 7 bases not matched to a gene. The CDR3 nucleotides are TGTGCCAGCAGTACGAGACGGACAGGTGAAGCTTTCTTT. Protein: CASSTRRTGEAFF.

A remark on this clone: The same CDR3 is also encoded by other DNA sequences in this sample. The genes are TRBV5-4 and TRBJ2-7; 10 positions match TRBD2. CDR3 length: 16 amino acids. CDR1 and CDR2 from the germline V gene are SGHNT and YYREEE (reference sequence). The ends lost 4 bases at V and 0 bases at J; junction bases unmatched: 7. Here the CDR3 DNA reads TGTGCCAGCAGCGGGTACCCTAGCGGGAGCTCCTACGAGCAGTACTTC. Protein product: CASSGYPSGSSYEQYF.

This clone came up once. This chain uses TRBV25-1 with TRBJ2-5, with 8 nucleotides matching TRBD2. CDR3 length equals 16 residues. Trimming cost V 2 bases and J 5 bases; bases outside gene matches: 10. CDR1 and CDR2 (germline): MGHDK, SYGVNS. Here the CDR3 DNA reads TGTGCCAGCAGTGAAAGCGGCCGGGGGGGGGTCGAGACCCAGTACTTC. It specifies CASSESGRGGVETQYF.

This clone was found once. The V and J genes are TRBV7-6 and TRBJ2-5, with TRBD2 matching 8 bases. Germline loops: CDR1 SGHVS, CDR2 FNYEAQ. The ends lost 5 bases at V and 4 bases at J; junction bases unmatched: 12. The CDR3 runs to 16 residues. CDR3 bases: TGTGCCAGCAGCCTGAGGACTAGCAGGGTAAGAGAGACCCAGTACTTC. This gives the protein CASSLRTSRVRETQYF.

V is TRBV27 and J is TRBJ2-5, with 9 positions matching TRBD2. J was trimmed by 0 bases and V by 6 bases; bases with no gene match: 11. CDR3 length: 17 residues. CDR1 and CDR2 (germline): MNHEY, SMNVEV (reference sequence). CDR3 region: CASRTAGLASYQETQYF. The CDR3 DNA is TGTGCCAGCAGAACGGCGGGACTAGCTTCATACCAAGAGACCCAGTACTTC.

The chain is built from TRBV5-5 and TRBJ2-7; possible D gene TRBD1, 5 bases. Per germline, CDR1 SGHKS and CDR2 YYEKEE (reference sequence). The CDR3 has 13 residues. Deletions cut 5 bases from V and 4 bases from J, with 13 bases between. DNA of the CDR3: TGTGCCAGCAGGGCCTTGACAGTTTACGAGCAGTACTTC. Translating gives CASRALTVYEQYF.

Only one count was recorded for this clone. The chain recombines TRBV15 with TRBJ2-2; D is ambiguous. The CDR3 consists of 14 residues. Trimming took 8 bases from V and 0 from J, leaving 10 bases between them. From germline, CDR1 is LNHNV and CDR2 YYDKDF (reference sequence). CDR3 region: CATLRSPNTGELFF. DNA of the CDR3: TGTGCCACCCTGAGGAGCCCGAACACCGGGGAGCTGTTTTTT.

The chain recombines TRBV28 with TRBJ2-7, with TRBD2 matching 7 bases. Germline V CDR1 and CDR2: MDHEN, SYDVKM. The V and J ends lost 3 bases and 2 bases, in that order; junction bases with no gene match: 7. There are 15 residues in the CDR3. This CDR3 is CASSFFRGSPYEQYF. The DNA for the CDR3 is TGTGCCAGCAGTTTTTTTCGCGGGAGCCCCTACGAGCAGTACTTC.

This clone was recorded once. The rearrangement links TRBV6-1 to TRBJ1-6; 9 bases map to TRBD1. V was clipped by 2 bases and J by 9 bases; unmatched bases: 5. CDR1 MNHNS and CDR2 SASEGT come from the germline V gene. The length of the CDR3 is 15 residues. DNA for the CDR3: TGTGCCAGCAGTGAAACCACAGGGGGCAGTTCACCCCTCCACTTT. Translating it yields CASSETTGGSSPLHF.

Turning to this clone: Sequence at one end of the junction differs from germline and may be a read error. This rearrangement joins TRBV28 to TRBJ2-2, with 15 bases aligning to TRBD2. Germline V gene sequence: CDR1 MDHEN, CDR2 SYDVKM. The CDR3 loop spans 21 amino acids. CDR3 protein: CASSFLRGTSGRYRYTGELFF. The CDR3 DNA reads TGTGCCAGCAGTTTCCTCCGAGGGACTAGCGGGAGGTACCGGTACACTGGGGAGCTGTTTTTT.

The chain recombines TRBV5-1 with TRBJ1-2; D is unresolved. This CDR3 has 14 residues. Per the germline V gene, CDR1 is SGHRS and CDR2 is YFSETQ. Trimming took off 4 bases at V and 7 bases at J, with 17 bases between the two ends. CDR3 DNA sequence: TGCGCCAGCAGCACGGGAGGAGAGGGTGGTGGCTACACCTTC. Translating it yields CASSTGGEGGGYTF. Filled out from reference TRBV5-1 and TRBJ1-2, the complete variable domain reads KAGVTQTPRYLIKTRGQQVTLSCSPISGHRSVSWYQQTPGQGLQFLFEYFSETQRNKGNFPGRFSGRQFSNSRSEMNVSTLELGDSALYLCASSTGGEGGGYTFGSGTRLTVV.

The gene calls are TRBV9 and TRBJ1-3; D possibly corresponds to TRBD1 (5 bases). This CDR3 region has 15 residues. Germline V gene sequence: CDR1 SGDLS, CDR2 YYNGEE. Deletions cut 3 bases from V and 0 bases from J, with 10 bases between. This CDR3 reads CASSATGYSGNTIYF. The CDR3 DNA reads as TGTGCCAGCAGCGCTACAGGTTACTCTGGAAACACCATATATTTT.

The chain joins TRBV5-4 to TRBJ1-2, with TRBD1 matching over 10 bases. The CDR3 length is 14 residues. V gave up 4 bases and J gave up 7 bases; unmatched junction bases: 7. Germline-derived CDR1 and CDR2 are SGHNT and YYREEE (reference sequence). As DNA, the CDR3 is TGTGCCAGCAGCCCGAGACAGGGGGCGCCTGGCTACACCTTC. It is translated as CASSPRQGAPGYTF.

V is TRBV27 and J is TRBJ2-7, with D perhaps matching TRBD2 (5 bases). The V end was cut by 8 bases, the J end by 4 bases, with 9 bases between. Germline lookup yields CDR1 MNHEY and CDR2 SMNVEV (reference sequence). The CDR3 spans 11 residues. CDR3 in amino acids: CASGRRYEQYF. The DNA for the CDR3 is TGTGCCAGCGGGAGACGGTACGAGCAGTACTTC.

V is TRBV14 and J is TRBJ2-1; the D is unclear. This CDR3 is 16 amino acids long. V shed 0 bases and J shed 0 bases, with 9 bases lying between them. Looked up from germline, CDR1 is SGHDN and CDR2 is FVKESK. The CDR3 is CASSQDSWSSYNEQFF. Written as DNA, the CDR3 is TGTGCCAGCAGCCAAGACAGCTGGAGCTCCTACAATGAGCAGTTCTTC.

V gene TRBV7-2 combines with J gene TRBJ1-1; D may be TRBD1 (6 bases). The ends were cut back, 2 bases at V and 5 bases at J, with 12 bases in the middle. This CDR3 contains 14 residues. Per the germline V gene, CDR1 is SGHTA and CDR2 is FQGNSA. CDR3 sequence (DNA): TGTGCCAGCAGCTTATCCCTCACAGGGACTGAAGCTTTCTTT. Its translation is CASSLSLTGTEAFF. The full variable domain, its missing parts supplied by reference TRBV7-2 and TRBJ1-1, is GAGVSQSPSNKVTEKGKDVELRCDPISGHTALYWYRQSLGQGLEFLIYFQGNSAPDKSGLPSDRFSAERTGGSVSTLTIQRTQQEDSAVYLCASSLSLTGTEAFFGQGTRLTVV.

The genes are TRBV7-9 and TRBJ1-4; possible D gene TRBD1, 5 bases. CDR1 is SEHNR, CDR2 FQNEAQ, per germline (reference sequence). V dropped 1 base and J dropped 4 bases, with 13 bases sitting between them. The CDR3 has 16 residues. CDR3 sequence: CASSLGVGGVNEKLFF. The CDR3 DNA reads as TGTGCCAGCAGCTTAGGAGTGGGGGGAGTTAATGAAAAACTGTTTTTT. The full variable domain, its missing parts supplied by reference TRBV7-9 and TRBJ1-4, is DTGVSQNPRHKITKRGQNVTFRCDPISEHNRLYWYRQTLGQGPEFLTYFQNEAQLEKSRLLSDRFSAERPKGSFSTLEIQRTEQGDSAMYLCASSLGVGGVNEKLFFGSGTQLSVL.

This chain joins TRBV7-6 and TRBJ2-5, with 10 bases identical to TRBD2. After removal of 6 bases from V and 2 bases from J, the junction contained 6 bases not matched to a gene. The germline V gene has CDR1 SGHVS and CDR2 FNYEAQ. CDR3 size: 15 residues. The CDR3: CASSRTSGVQETQYF. CDR3 bases: TGTGCCAGCAGTCGAACTAGCGGGGTTCAAGAGACCCAGTACTTC.

This chain connects TRBV5-1 to TRBJ1-1; 8 positions agree with TRBD1. Germline V gene sequence: CDR1 SGHRS, CDR2 YFSETQ. The junction had 9 bases not matched to a gene; V was cut back by 4 bases and J by 7 bases. The CDR3 has 14 amino acids. The CDR3 DNA sequence: TGCGCCAGCAGCGCCGGACAGGGCCACAATGAAGCTTTCTTT. Translating gives CASSAGQGHNEAFF.

The chain combines TRBV9 with TRBJ2-3; 12 bases line up with TRBD2. V shed 3 bases, J shed 2 bases, and the junction held 4 bases outside the gene matches. The CDR3 is 16 amino acids. CDR1 and CDR2 from the germline V gene are SGDLS and YYNGEE. This CDR3 reads CASSATSGGYTDTQYF. The CDR3 DNA follows: TGTGCCAGCAGCGCGACTAGCGGGGGCTACACAGATACGCAGTATTTT.

The chain couples TRBV5-1 to TRBJ2-5; 14 bases match TRBD2. J lost 4 bases, V lost 5 bases, and 4 bases had no gene match. The CDR3 runs 15 residues. Germline loops: CDR1 SGHRS, CDR2 YFSETQ. CDR3 in DNA: TGCGCCAGCAGGGGGACTAGCGGGAGTTTAGAGACCCAGTACTTC. Translated: CASRGTSGSLETQYF. The full variable domain, its missing parts supplied by reference TRBV5-1 and TRBJ2-5, is KAGVTQTPRYLIKTRGQQVTLSCSPISGHRSVSWYQQTPGQGLQFLFEYFSETQRNKGNFPGRFSGRQFSNSRSEMNVSTLELGDSALYLCASRGTSGSLETQYFGPGTRLLVL.

V is TRBV7-9 and J is TRBJ2-7, with 8 bases lining up with TRBD1. CDR1 is SEHNR and CDR2 is FQNEAQ in the germline V gene (reference sequence). The trim removed 0 bases at V and 3 bases at J, leaving 7 bases unmatched. This CDR3 contains 16 residues. CDR3 residues: CASSLAGGQGNYEQYF. The CDR3, as DNA: TGTGCCAGCAGCTTAGCGGGCGGACAGGGCAACTACGAGCAGTACTTC.

V usage is TRBV28 and J usage is TRBJ2-7, with 12 bases aligning to TRBD2. The CDR3 is made up of 15 amino acids. V trimming: 6 bases; J trimming: 3 bases; junction bases outside the gene matches: 6. Germline CDR1 reads MDHEN; CDR2 reads SYDVKM. CDR3 sequence: CASRVTSGRVYEQYF. For the CDR3, the DNA is TGTGCCAGCAGGGTGACTAGCGGGAGAGTCTACGAGCAGTACTTC.

The chain recombines TRBV6-1 with TRBJ2-3; D is unresolved. The V and J ends lost 5 bases and 5 bases respectively, with 14 bases between them. Germline V lookup: CDR1 MNHNS, CDR2 SASEGT. This CDR3 is built from 14 residues. CDR3 in amino acids: CASSLQRTGDTQYF. The CDR3 DNA reads TGTGCCAGCAGTCTCCAACGTACGGGAGATACGCAGTATTTT.

The genes are TRBV5-4 and TRBJ2-5; 7 nucleotides match TRBD1. J gave up 0 bases and V 3 bases, and 8 bases lay outside the gene matches. This CDR3 spans 16 amino acids. CDR1 and CDR2 (germline): SGHNT, YYREEE (reference sequence). CDR3 sequence: CASSSPTGDYQETQYF. The DNA for the CDR3 is TGTGCCAGCAGCTCCCCCACAGGGGATTACCAAGAGACCCAGTACTTC.

The chain links TRBV4-1 to TRBJ2-2; D unresolved. Trimming stripped 2 bases from V and 2 bases from J, with 18 bases between. The CDR3 is 18 residues long. Germline V CDR1 and CDR2: MGHRA, YSYEKL. CDR3 sequence: CASSQYQSRLTNTGELFF. The CDR3 DNA reads TGCGCCAGCAGCCAATACCAATCGCGGCTAACCAACACCGGGGAGCTGTTTTTT.

The rearrangement uses TRBV4-1 and TRBJ1-2, with D possibly being TRBD1 (5 bases). This CDR3 is built from 16 residues. V was cut by 0 bases and J by 7 bases, with 18 bases left in between. Germline V CDR1 and CDR2: MGHRA, YSYEKL. The CDR3 is CASSQEGGGKGSGYTF. In DNA form, the CDR3 reads TGCGCCAGCAGCCAAGAAGGTGGAGGGAAGGGGAGTGGCTACACCTTC.

This chain's CDR3 is CASSLVVRDRYTGELFF. In nucleotides, the CDR3 is TGTGCCAGCAGCTTAGTGGTACGGGACAGATACACCGGGGAGCTGTTTTTT. J is TRBJ2-2 and V is TRBV7-6, with TRBD1 matching 7 bases. V lost 1 base, J lost 3 bases, and 8 bases stayed unmatched. Germline CDR1 is SGHVS and CDR2 is FNYEAQ. The CDR3 runs to 17 residues.